This TCR beta chain originates from a study of blood T cell repertoires in COVID-19. Study in general: From T cells, B-cell-depleted T cells, or PBMCs came the material, which was cDNA or gDNA.

Using immunoSEQ multiplex PCR, the repertoire was profiled, and TCRdb retains in-frame clones only, with some absent. The data hold a few hundred thousand clones, with 91% observed a single time. V was clipped by 2 bases and J by 0 bases; unmatched bases: 6. In germline, CDR1 is SGDLS, CDR2 YYNGEE. CDR3 length: 16 residues. Sequenced input: PBMCs or T cells enriched from blood (not recorded which). The gene calls are TRBV9 and TRBJ1-1; 8 bases line up with TRBD1. The clonotype comes from a human donor in a cohort exposed to, infected with or recovered from COVID-19 (not recorded which). The donor label of this sample is uncertain. The CDR3 nucleotides are TGTGCCAGCAGCGTTCTAGGGACAGGAATGAACACTGAAGCTTTCTTT. Protein sequence: CASSVLGTGMNTEAFF.